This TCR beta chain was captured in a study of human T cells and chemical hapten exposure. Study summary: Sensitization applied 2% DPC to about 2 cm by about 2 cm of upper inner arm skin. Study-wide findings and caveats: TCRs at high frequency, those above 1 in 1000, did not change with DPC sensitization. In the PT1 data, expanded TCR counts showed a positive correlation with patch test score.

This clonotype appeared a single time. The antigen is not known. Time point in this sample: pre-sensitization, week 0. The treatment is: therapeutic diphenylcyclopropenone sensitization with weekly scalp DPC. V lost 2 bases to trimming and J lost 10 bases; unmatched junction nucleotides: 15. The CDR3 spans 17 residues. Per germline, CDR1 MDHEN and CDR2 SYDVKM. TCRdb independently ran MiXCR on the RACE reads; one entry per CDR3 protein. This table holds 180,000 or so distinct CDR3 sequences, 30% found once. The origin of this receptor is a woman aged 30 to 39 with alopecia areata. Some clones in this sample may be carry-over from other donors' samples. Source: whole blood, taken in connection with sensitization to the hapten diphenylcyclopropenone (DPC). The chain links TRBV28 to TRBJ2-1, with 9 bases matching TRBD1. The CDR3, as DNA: TGTGCCAGCAGTTTACCCGGACAGGGGAACTTACAATGGGAGCAGTTCTTC. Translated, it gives CASSLPGQGNLQWEQFF.